This T cell receptor (beta chain) was sequenced in a study of blood T cell repertoires in COVID-19. As for the study in general: Acute and convalescent COVID-19 samples came from the United States, Italy and Spain.

Under the authors' procedure: Reference gene primer amplification in the assay estimated nucleated cell counts. Sequenced by immunoSEQ multiplex PCR; TCRdb stores in-frame clones only, minus some. V and J calls plus clone size are reproduced from that table; the DNA served to infer D and trimming. This repertoire shows over 200,000 clones, approximately 82% found once; its top ten account for approximately 15%. Cohorts were determined from participant-reported clinical history. Recovered status applied to Cohort 3 donors who had two consecutive negative PCRs. It also applied to those with clearance or with symptom resolution. The CDR3 loop spans 17 amino acids. Trimming at V came to 1 base and at J to 8 bases, leaving 12 bases not matched to a gene. Germline values: CDR1 LNHDA, CDR2 SQIVND (reference sequence).

The rearrangement uses TRBV19 and TRBJ2-1; the match to TRBD2 covers 9 bases. The clonotype comes from a man aged 35-49 years who had recovered from COVID-19. Sequenced: PBMCs or T cells enriched from blood (not recorded which). The CDR3 DNA is TGTGCCAGTAGTATAGCTAGGGGCGGGAGGGCCATTTATGAGCAGTTCTTC. Its translation is CASSIARGGRAIYEQFF.